This TCR beta chain was identified during a study of multiple sclerosis patients with progressive multifocal leukoencephalopathy. As concerns this clone: The antigen remains undetermined. The junction shows a germline mismatch at one end, possibly a read error. This specimen includes other DNA sequences encoding the same CDR3.

Germline CDR1 reads LNHDA; CDR2 reads SQIVND (reference sequence). The CDR3 is 14 residues long. Study-level points and caveats: Clones expanded at PML were already present before and during natalizumab. Most PML patients had lower entropy, suggesting less diverse TRB repertoires. TRBV and TRBJ usage showed no common pattern when PML developed.

Time point denoted: before natalizumab initiation. The repertoire was sequenced with immunoSEQ multiplex PCR; TCRdb's copy has only in-frame clones and lacks some. The table lists about 30,000 clones, 92% of them singletons. The V gene is TRBV19, the J gene TRBJ2-7; 10 bases fit TRBD2. This sequence originates from a man under 40 with multiple sclerosis. The sequenced sample consisted of PBMCs. The DNA for the CDR3 is TGTGCCAGCAGTAATAGCGGGAGGAGCTACGAGCAGTACTTC. It translates to CASSNSGRSYEQYF.